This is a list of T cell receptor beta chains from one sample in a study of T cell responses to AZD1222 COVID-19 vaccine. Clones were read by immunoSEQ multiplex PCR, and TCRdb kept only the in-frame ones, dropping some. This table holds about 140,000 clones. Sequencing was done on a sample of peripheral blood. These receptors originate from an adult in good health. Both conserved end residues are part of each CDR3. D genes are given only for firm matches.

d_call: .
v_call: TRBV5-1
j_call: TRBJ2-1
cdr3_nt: TGCGCCAGCAGCTTGGCGCAGGGGAGTTACAATGAGCAGTTCTTC
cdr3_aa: CASSLAQGSYNEQFF

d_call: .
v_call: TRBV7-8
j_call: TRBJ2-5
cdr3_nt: TGTGCCAGCAGCGCCCACGGCCCGCAGGGGCGAGGAGAGACCCAGTACTTC
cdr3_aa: CASSAHGPQGRGETQYF

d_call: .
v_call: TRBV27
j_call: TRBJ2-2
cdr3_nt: TGTGCCAGCAGATCAAGACAATTAGGGAACACCGGGGAGCTGTTTTTT
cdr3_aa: CASRSRQLGNTGELFF

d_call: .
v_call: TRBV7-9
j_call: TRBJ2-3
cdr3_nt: TGTGCCAGCAGCCCGGAGGGGGCTGGTCCGGCAGATACGCAGTATTTT
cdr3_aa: CASSPEGAGPADTQYF

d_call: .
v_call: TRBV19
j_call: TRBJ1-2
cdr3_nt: TGTGCCAGTAGTCCCCCCCAGGGGAGACATGGCTACACCTTC
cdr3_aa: CASSPPQGRHGYTF

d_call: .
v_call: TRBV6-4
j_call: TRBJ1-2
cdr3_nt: TGTGCCAGCAGCGCCTACGAGGATGGCTACACCTTC
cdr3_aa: CASSAYEDGYTF

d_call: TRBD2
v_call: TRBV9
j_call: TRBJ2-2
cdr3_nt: TGTGCCAGCAGCGTAGGAGGTAGCGGGGTGACCGGGGAGCTGTTTTTT
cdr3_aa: CASSVGGSGVTGELFF

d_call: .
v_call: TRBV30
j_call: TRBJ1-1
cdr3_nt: TGTGCCTTCCGGCGGGACAAGCCGAACACTGAAGCTTTCTTT
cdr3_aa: CAFRRDKPNTEAFF

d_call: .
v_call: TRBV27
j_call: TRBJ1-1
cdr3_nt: TGTGCCAGCAGCGTCGGGTCCCGTGCTTTCTTT
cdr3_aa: CASSVGSRAFF

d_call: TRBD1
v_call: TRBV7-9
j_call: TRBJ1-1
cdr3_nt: TGTGCCAGCAGTCCAAACAGGGGCGCAACTGAAGCTTTCTTT
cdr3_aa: CASSPNRGATEAFF

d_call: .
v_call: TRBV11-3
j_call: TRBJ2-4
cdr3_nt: TGTGCCAGCAGCTTCGGCGTGGGGGTTATCAAAAACATTCAGTACTTC
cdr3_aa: CASSFGVGVIKNIQYF

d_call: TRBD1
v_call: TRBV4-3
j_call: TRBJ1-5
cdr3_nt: TGCGCCAGCAGTCAAGATCTCACAGGGGCCGAGGTGGGAAGCAATCAGCCCCAGCATTTT
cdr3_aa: CASSQDLTGAEVGSNQPQHF

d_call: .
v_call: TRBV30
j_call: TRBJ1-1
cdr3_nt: TGTGCCTGGAGTGAAAGGGACACCATGGGGGCTTTCTTT
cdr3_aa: CAWSERDTMGAFF

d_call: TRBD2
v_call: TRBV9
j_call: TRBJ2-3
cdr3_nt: TGTGCCAGCAGCGTAGTGGGGACTAGGAGCACAGATACGCAGTATTTT
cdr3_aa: CASSVVGTRSTDTQYF

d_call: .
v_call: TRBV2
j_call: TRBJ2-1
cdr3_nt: TGTGCCAGCAGCACTTCCTCCCGGGGGAGCTCCTACAATGAGCAGTTCTTC
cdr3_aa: CASSTSSRGSSYNEQFF

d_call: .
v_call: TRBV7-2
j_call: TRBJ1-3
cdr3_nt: TGTGCCAGCACGCCCGGGTTTCCTGGAAACACCATATATTTT
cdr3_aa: CASTPGFPGNTIYF

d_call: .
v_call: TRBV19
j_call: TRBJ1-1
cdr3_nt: TGTGCCAGTAGTCGTCGGGGGGGACCGAACACTGAAGCTTTCTTT
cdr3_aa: CASSRRGGPNTEAFF

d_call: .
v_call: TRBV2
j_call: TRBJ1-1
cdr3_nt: TGTGCCAGCAGTGAGCAGGGGACTGTAGCTTTCTTT
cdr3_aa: CASSEQGTVAFF

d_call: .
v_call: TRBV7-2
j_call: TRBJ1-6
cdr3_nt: TGTGCCAGCAGCGAAGGGAATTTGTATAATTCACCCCTCCACTTT
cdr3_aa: CASSEGNLYNSPLHF

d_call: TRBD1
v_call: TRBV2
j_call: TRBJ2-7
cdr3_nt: TGTGCCAGCATAAGGGACAGTGCCAAGGGCGAGCAGTACTTC
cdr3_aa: CASIRDSAKGEQYF

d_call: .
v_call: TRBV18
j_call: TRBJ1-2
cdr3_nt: TGTGCCAGCTCATCAAGCCGGGGGCCCCCCTATGGCTACACCTTC
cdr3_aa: CASSSSRGPPYGYTF

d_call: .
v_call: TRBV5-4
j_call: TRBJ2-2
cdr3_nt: TGTGCCAGCAGTCCCGGGACACCCAACACCGGGGAGCTGTTTTTT
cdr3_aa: CASSPGTPNTGELFF

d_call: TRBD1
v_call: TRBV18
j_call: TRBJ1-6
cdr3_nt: TGTGCCAGCTCACCTGGACAGGGTAATTCACCCCTTCACTTT
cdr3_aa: CASSPGQGNSPLHF

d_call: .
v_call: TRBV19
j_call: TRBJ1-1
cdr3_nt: TGTGCCAGTAGTATAAGCGGGGCAGGATACATGAACACTGAAGCTTTCTTT
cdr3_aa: CASSISGAGYMNTEAFF

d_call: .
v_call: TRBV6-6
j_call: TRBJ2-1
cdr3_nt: TGTGCTAGTGCTGAGGGGGGGCTGGGATACAATGAGCAGTTCTTC
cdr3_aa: CASAEGGLGYNEQFF

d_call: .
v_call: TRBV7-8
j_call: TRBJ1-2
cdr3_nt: TGTGCCAGCAGCTTAGAAGAGATTGGCTATGGCTACACCTTC
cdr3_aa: CASSLEEIGYGYTF

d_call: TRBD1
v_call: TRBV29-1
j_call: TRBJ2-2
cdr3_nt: TGCAGCGTTGAGACCCCGGGACAGGCGACATCGAACACCGGGGAGCTGTTTTTT
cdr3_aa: CSVETPGQATSNTGELFF

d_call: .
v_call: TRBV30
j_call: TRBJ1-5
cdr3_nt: TGTGCCTGGGGAGTTAGCAATCAGCCCCAGCATTTT
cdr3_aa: CAWGVSNQPQHF

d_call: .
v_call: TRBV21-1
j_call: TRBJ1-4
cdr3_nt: TGTGCCAGCAGCACCTCAGCCCCCAGGGGTAAAGATGAAAAACTGTTTTTT
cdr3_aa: CASSTSAPRGKDEKLFF

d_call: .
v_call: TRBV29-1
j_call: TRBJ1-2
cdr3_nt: TGCAGCGTTGAAGAACGGAGAGCCTATGGCTACACCTTC
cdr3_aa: CSVEERRAYGYTF

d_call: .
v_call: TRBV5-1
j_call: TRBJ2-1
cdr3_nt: TGCGCCAGCAGCTTGGGAAGGCAGTACAATGAGCAGTTCTTC
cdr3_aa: CASSLGRQYNEQFF

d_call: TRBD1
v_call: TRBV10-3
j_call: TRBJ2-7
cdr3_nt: TGTGCCATCAGTGGGGACAGGGGAACTACGCAGCAGTACTTC
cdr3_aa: CAISGDRGTTQQYF

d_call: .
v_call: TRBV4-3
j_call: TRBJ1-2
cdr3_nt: TGCGCCAGCAGCCAAGGCCTCAGGACTAACTATGGCTACACCTTC
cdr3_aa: CASSQGLRTNYGYTF

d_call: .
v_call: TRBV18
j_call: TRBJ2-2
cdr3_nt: TGTGCCAGCTCACCACAGGGGGGCCTGAACACCGGGGAGCTGTTTTTT
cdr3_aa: CASSPQGGLNTGELFF

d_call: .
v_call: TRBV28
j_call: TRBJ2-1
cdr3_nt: TGTGCCAGCAGTTTCCCTAGGCCCCCCTACAATGAGCAGTTCTTC
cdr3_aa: CASSFPRPPYNEQFF

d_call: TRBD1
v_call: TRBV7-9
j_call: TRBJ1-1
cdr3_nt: TGTGCCAGCAGCCTCGGACAGGGGAGAACTGAAGCTTTCTTT
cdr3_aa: CASSLGQGRTEAFF

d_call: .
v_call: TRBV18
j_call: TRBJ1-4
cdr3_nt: TGTGCCAGCTCACCACTGCAGGAAAAACTGTTTTTT
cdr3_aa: CASSPLQEKLFF

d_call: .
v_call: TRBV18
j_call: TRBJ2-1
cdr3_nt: TGTGCCAGCTCACCTCGGGGAACCTTGGGGAATGAGCAGTTCTTC
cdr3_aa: CASSPRGTLGNEQFF

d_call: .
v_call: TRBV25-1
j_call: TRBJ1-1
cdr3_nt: TGTGCCAGCAGTGAATCCTGGGCTGTAGGGACTGAAGCTTTCTTT
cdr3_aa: CASSESWAVGTEAFF

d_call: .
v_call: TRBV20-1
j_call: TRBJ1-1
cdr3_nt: TGCAGTACTCGTGAAGTGGTTAGCACTGAAGCTTTCTTT
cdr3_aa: CSTREVVSTEAFF

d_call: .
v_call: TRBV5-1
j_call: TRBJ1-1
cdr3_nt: TGCGCCAGCAGCTTGTCTGGGTCCCTGAACACTGAAGCTTTCTTT
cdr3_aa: CASSLSGSLNTEAFF

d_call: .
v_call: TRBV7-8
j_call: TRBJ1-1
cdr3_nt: TGTGCCAGCAGCCCTACCGTAGATGAAGCTTTCTTT
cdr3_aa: CASSPTVDEAFF

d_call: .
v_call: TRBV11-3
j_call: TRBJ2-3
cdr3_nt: TGTGCCAGCAGCTTAGATTACTCAGATACGCAGTATTTT
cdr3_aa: CASSLDYSDTQYF

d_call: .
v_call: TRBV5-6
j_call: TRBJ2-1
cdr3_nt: TGTGCCAGCAGTCTCATGCCCAGGACTACCCTCAATGAGCAGTTCTTC
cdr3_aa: CASSLMPRTTLNEQFF

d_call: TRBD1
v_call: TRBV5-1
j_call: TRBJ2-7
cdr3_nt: TGCGCCAGCAGTCTAACAGGGGTCCTTCTTGGCGAGCAGTACTTC
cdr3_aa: CASSLTGVLLGEQYF

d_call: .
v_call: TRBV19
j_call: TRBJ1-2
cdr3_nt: TGTGCCAGTAGTAGTATTATCGGGCAGATGGATGGAAGTGGCTACACCTTC
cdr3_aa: CASSSIIGQMDGSGYTF

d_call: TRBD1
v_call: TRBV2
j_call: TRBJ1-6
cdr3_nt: TGTGCCAGCAGTGCAACGGACAGGGGGGAGTCACCCCTCCACTTT
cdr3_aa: CASSATDRGESPLHF

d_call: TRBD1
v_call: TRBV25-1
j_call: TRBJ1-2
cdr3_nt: TGTGCCAGCAGCGGACAGGGCCGAAGCTATGGCTACACCTTC
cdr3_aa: CASSGQGRSYGYTF

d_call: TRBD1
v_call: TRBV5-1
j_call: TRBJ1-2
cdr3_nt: TGCGCCACCTCGACAGGGGGCGCAAACTATGGCTACACCTTC
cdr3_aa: CATSTGGANYGYTF

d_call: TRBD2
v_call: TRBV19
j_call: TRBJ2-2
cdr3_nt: TGTGCCAGTAGTATGTGGGGACTAGCGGGTTCAACCGGGGAGCTGTTTTTT
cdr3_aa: CASSMWGLAGSTGELFF

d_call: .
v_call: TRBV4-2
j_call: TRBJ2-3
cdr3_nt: TGTGCCAGCAGCCAAGATGGTGGTGGGGCAGATACGCAGTATTTT
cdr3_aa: CASSQDGGGADTQYF

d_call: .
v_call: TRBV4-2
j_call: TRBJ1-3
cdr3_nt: TGTGCCAGCAGCCAAGATTTTGGGCTCTCTGGAAACACCATATATTTT
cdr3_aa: CASSQDFGLSGNTIYF

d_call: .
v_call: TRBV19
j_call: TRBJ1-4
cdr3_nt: TGTGCCAGTAGTATCTGGTCCCGGGCAGGGGAATACGAAAAACTGTTTTTT
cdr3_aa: CASSIWSRAGEYEKLFF

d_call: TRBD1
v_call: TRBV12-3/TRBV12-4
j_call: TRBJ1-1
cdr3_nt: TGTGCCAGCTCAGGGGGCCGAACTGAAGCTTTCTTT
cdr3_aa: CASSGGRTEAFF

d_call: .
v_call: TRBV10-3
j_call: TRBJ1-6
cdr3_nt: TGTGCCATCAGTGTGATGGGTAATAATTCACCCCTCCACTTT
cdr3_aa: CAISVMGNNSPLHF

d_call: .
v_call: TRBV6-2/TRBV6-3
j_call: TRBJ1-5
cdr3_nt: TGTGCCAGCAGTTACGTTGGATCCGGCCGGGGCAATCAGCCCCAGCATTTT
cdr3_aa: CASSYVGSGRGNQPQHF

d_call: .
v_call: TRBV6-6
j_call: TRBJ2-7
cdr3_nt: TGTGCCAGCAGTTACTCAGGGGGATACTACGAGCAGTACTTC
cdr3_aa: CASSYSGGYYEQYF

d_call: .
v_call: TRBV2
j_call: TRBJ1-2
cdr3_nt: TGTGCCAGCAGGTCCGACGTCTATGGCTACACCTTC
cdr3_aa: CASRSDVYGYTF

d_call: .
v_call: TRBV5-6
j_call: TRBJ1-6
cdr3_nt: TGTGCCAGCAGCCTTCTACGGGGGCCACCCCTCCACTTT
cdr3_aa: CASSLLRGPPLHF